The 10 T cell receptor beta chains below all came from one sample that was sequenced in a study of blood T cell repertoires in COVID-19. TCRdb's table, derived via immunoSEQ multiplex PCR, lists solely in-frame clones and lacks some. This sample carries almost 200,000 clones, approximately 86% of them seen once, and the ten largest clones take 0.9% to 0.95%. The source material was peripheral blood. Every receptor here comes from a man between 60 and 75 years old with COVID-19, enrolled during active disease.

The rearrangement uses TRBV10-3 and TRBJ2-3, with no clear D. CDR1 is ENHRY, CDR2 SYGVKD, per germline. Trimming stripped 3 bases from V and 6 bases from J, with 7 bases between. The CDR3 consists of 12 residues. CDR3 protein: CAISDSEDTQYF. The CDR3 region has the DNA TGTGCCATCAGTGACTCGGAGGATACGCAGTATTTT.

Notes on this clone: This sample also contains other DNA sequences that code for the same CDR3. The chain uses TRBV28 and TRBJ2-7, with D perhaps matching TRBD1 (6 bases). The CDR3 runs to 13 residues. The germline V gene encodes CDR1 MDHEN and CDR2 SYDVKM. Trimming removed 6 bases at V and 0 bases at J, with 9 bases between. CDR3 residues: CASSRDTSYEQYF. The CDR3 DNA follows: TGTGCCAGCAGCAGGGACACCTCCTACGAGCAGTACTTC.

The DNA for the CDR3 is TGTGCCAGTAGTGAGGCTAGCGTTAATGGTGAGCAGTTCTTC. Translated: CASSEASVNGEQFF. The rearrangement uses TRBV19 and TRBJ2-1; perhaps TRBD2 as D (6 bases). The CDR3 is made up of 14 amino acids. CDR1 and CDR2 (germline): LNHDA, SQIVND (reference sequence). The V gene lost 5 bases and the J gene lost 9 bases, with 17 bases spanning the gap.

As concerns this clone: Other DNA sequences in this sample translate to the same CDR3. The V gene is TRBV4-1, the J gene TRBJ2-1; possibly TRBD1 for D (6 bases). The CDR3 spans 14 residues. The V gene's germline CDR1 is MGHRA and CDR2 YSYEKL. Trimming shortened V by 0 bases and J by 7 bases, and 10 bases separated the two germline ends. In DNA form, the CDR3 reads TGCGCCAGCAGCCAAGAAGAGAGGGGGAATGAGCAGTTCTTC. Protein sequence: CASSQEERGNEQFF.

Written as DNA, the CDR3 is TGTGCCAGCAGCGTAGGCGGTCCAACTAATGAAAAACTGTTTTTT. Translating it yields CASSVGGPTNEKLFF. The chain recombines TRBV9 with TRBJ1-4; no reliable D call. The CDR3 is 15 amino acids. V lost 0 bases and J 0 bases, leaving 6 bases between the germline ends. Germline V gene data show CDR1 as SGDLS and CDR2 as YYNGEE.

The gene calls are TRBV4-3 and TRBJ2-2; TRBD1 might be the D (5 bases). The CDR3 has 16 amino acids. Trimming pared 0 bases from V and 3 bases from J, leaving 11 bases between. Germline lookup yields CDR1 LGHNA and CDR2 YSLEER. The DNA for the CDR3 is TGCGCCAGCAGCCAAGATCCTCAGGGCGACACCGGGGAGCTGTTTTTT. It is translated as CASSQDPQGDTGELFF.

CDR3 protein: CASSGPTGVSPLHF. The CDR3 nucleotides read TGTGCCAGCAGCGGGCCCACAGGGGTCTCACCCCTCCACTTT. J is TRBJ1-6 and V is TRBV9, with 7 bases aligning to TRBD1. V gave up 3 bases and J gave up 10 bases; unmatched junction bases: 7. From germline, CDR1 is SGDLS and CDR2 YYNGEE. This CDR3 has 14 residues.

The chain is built from TRBV28 and TRBJ2-1; 9 bases map to TRBD1. The CDR3 is 15 amino acids. Trimming took 2 bases from V and 6 from J; bases not matched to a gene: 5. Looked up from germline, CDR1 is MDHEN and CDR2 is SYDVKM. This CDR3 reads CASSLQRQGGNEQFF. The CDR3 nucleotides are TGTGCCAGCAGTTTACAGCGACAGGGGGGCAATGAGCAGTTCTTC.

This sequence joins TRBV7-8 and TRBJ2-5, with unresolved D. Germline CDR1 reads SGHVS; CDR2 reads FQNEAQ. The ends were cut back, 3 bases at V and 0 bases at J, with 8 bases in the middle. The CDR3 runs to 14 residues. CDR3: CASSLGVYQETQYF. As DNA, the CDR3 is TGTGCCAGCAGCTTGGGCGTGTACCAAGAGACCCAGTACTTC. The whole variable domain, remainder taken from reference TRBV7-8 and TRBJ2-5, is GAGVSQSPRYKVAKRGQDVALRCDPISGHVSLFWYQQALGQGPEFLTYFQNEAQLDKSGLPSDRFFAERPEGSVSTLKIQRTQQEDSAVYLCASSLGVYQETQYFGPGTRLLVL.

V is TRBV6-2 or TRBV6-3 and J is TRBJ2-7; perhaps TRBD2 as D (5 bases). The CDR3 spans 14 residues. Trimming removed 0 bases from V and 4 bases from J, with 10 bases in between. In germline, CDR1 is MNHEY, CDR2 SVGEGT. The CDR3 nucleotides are TGTGCCAGCAGTTACTCGACGGGAAGGTACGAGCAGTACTTC. Protein sequence: CASSYSTGRYEQYF.